The rows below give T cell receptor beta chains drawn from one sample of a study of T cell repertoires in cytomegalovirus infection. One entry per CDR3 protein results from TCRdb running MiXCR on the reads. Among around 900,000 distinct CDR3 sequences listed, 30% to 40% were seen once. No antigen is known for these receptors. The material was cultured CD8+ T cells from PBMCs, obtained from culture after CMV antigen stimulation. Receptors originate from a human donor in good health (CMV status not recorded). Some clones in this sample may be carry-over from other donors' samples. The CDR3 runs from the conserved cysteine through the conserved F or W. A D gene is named only where the DNA matches it firmly. Where a row states a size, it is once, few, many or the class of an expanded clone; other rows omit it.

J,V,size,D,DNA,CDR3
TRBJ1-6,TRBV27,NA,TRBD1,TGTGCCAGCAGTTACCGGGACAGGTTTTATTCACCCCTCCACTTT,CASSYRDRFYSPLHF
TRBJ2-5,TRBV20-1,NA,NA,TGCAGTGCTAGGCGGCGGGACAAACAAGAGACCCAGTACTTC,CSARRRDKQETQYF
TRBJ1-3,TRBV29-1,NA,TRBD1,TGCAGCGTTCAGGACAGGGGTCATGGAAACACCATATATTTT,CSVQDRGHGNTIYF
TRBJ2-3,TRBV5-4,few,NA,TGTGCCAGCAGCTTGGTAGGGCGAGAGGCAGATACGCAGTATTTT,CASSLVGREADTQYF
TRBJ1-4,TRBV27,few,TRBD1,TGTGCCAGCAGTAATCCCGGGACAGGGGGCGGGGATGAAAAACTGTTTTTT,CASSNPGTGGGDEKLFF
TRBJ1-6,TRBV6-1,NA,NA,TGTGCCACGCGGGAGGGTAATTCACCCCTCCACTTT,CATREGNSPLHF
TRBJ2-7,TRBV6-8,few,NA,TGTGCCAGCAGACCTGGGACCGTGAGCTCCTACGAGCAGTACTTC,CASRPGTVSSYEQYF
TRBJ2-1,TRBV27,NA,NA,TGTGCCAGCAGTAGATGGGGTGAGCAGTTCTTC,CASSRWGEQFF
TRBJ1-1,TRBV6-5,NA,TRBD1,TGTGCCAGCAGATGGGGACAGGGTGGGATGAACACTGAAGCTTTCTTT,CASRWGQGGMNTEAFF
TRBJ2-1,TRBV14,few,TRBD2,TGTGCCAGCAGCCAAGCTAGCGGGGGGCTATACAATGAGCAGTTCTTC,CASSQASGGLYNEQFF
TRBJ1-5,TRBV12-3/TRBV12-4,NA,NA,TGTGCCAGCAGCCCTCAGGGAAAGCAGCCCCAGCATTTT,CASSPQGKQPQHF
TRBJ1-1,TRBV12-3/TRBV12-4,few,TRBD1,TGTGCCAGCAGCTTATTCAGGGGGAATGAAGCTTTCTTT,CASSLFRGNEAFF
TRBJ2-2,TRBV7-9,few,NA,TGTGCCAGCCGGACCCCAAGCACCGGGGAGCTGTTTTTT,CASRTPSTGELFF
TRBJ2-1,TRBV7-3,NA,TRBD2,TGTGCCAGCAGCTTATTCCCGACTAGCGGGGGGACCTGGGAGCAGTTCTTC,CASSLFPTSGGTWEQFF
TRBJ1-3,TRBV3-1,NA,TRBD1,TGTGCCAGCAGCCCCGGACAGGGCGAGGGAAACACCATATATTTT,CASSPGQGEGNTIYF
TRBJ2-2,TRBV6-2/TRBV6-3,NA,NA,TGTGCCAGCAGTTACAGGGTAACCTCCAGCCGTAAGACCGGGGAGCTGTTTTTT,CASSYRVTSSRKTGELFF
TRBJ1-1,TRBV7-6,many,NA,TGTGCCAGCCGGGGGGGGGCGAACACTGAAGCTTTCTTT,CASRGGANTEAFF
TRBJ2-5,TRBV29-1,few,NA,TGCAGTGGCAAGGGCGGACAAGAGACCCAGTACTTC,CSGKGGQETQYF
TRBJ1-4,TRBV7-9,NA,TRBD1,TGTGCCAGCAGCCCCACTGACAGGGGGCGAGGGAAACTGTTTTTT,CASSPTDRGRGKLFF
TRBJ2-7,TRBV6-1,NA,NA,TGTGCCAGCAGTGAAGTGAAGAGTTCGGACTACGAGCAGTACTTC,CASSEVKSSDYEQYF
TRBJ2-1,TRBV6-5,NA,NA,TGTGCCAGCAGTTTTGCGGACGGGAATGAGCAGTTCTTC,CASSFADGNEQFF
TRBJ1-1,TRBV24-1,NA,NA,TGTGCCACCAGTGGCAGCTGGGGAACTGAAGCTTTCTTT,CATSGSWGTEAFF
TRBJ2-1,TRBV7-9,few,NA,TGTGCCAGCAGCTCCACCGACAGGCTGTCCTACAATGAGCAGTTCTTC,CASSSTDRLSYNEQFF
TRBJ1-2,TRBV4-3,few,NA,TGCGCCAGCAGCCAAGACCCCCCGGGCGGCTACACCTTC,CASSQDPPGGYTF
TRBJ2-1,TRBV6-2/TRBV6-3,NA,TRBD1,TGTGCCAGCAGAAAGGACAGGGGACACAATGAGCAGTTCTTC,CASRKDRGHNEQFF
TRBJ2-3,TRBV2,few,NA,TGTGCCAGCAGTGGACAAGGGGGGGCCGCAGATACGCAGTATTTT,CASSGQGGAADTQYF
TRBJ2-7,TRBV15,few,NA,TGTGCCACCAGCAGAGATTCGCTCTACTCCTACGAGCAGTACTTC,CATSRDSLYSYEQYF
TRBJ2-3,TRBV7-8,NA,NA,TGTGCCAGCAGTTACTCCGTAGGCGCAGGAGATACGCAGTATTTT,CASSYSVGAGDTQYF
TRBJ1-2,TRBV6-1,few,NA,TGTGCCAGCAGTGAATTACACTATGGCTACACCTTC,CASSELHYGYTF
TRBJ2-4,TRBV4-1,few,NA,TGCGCCAGCAGCCAAGAAATGGTGGGACCCGGCATTCAGTACTTC,CASSQEMVGPGIQYF
TRBJ2-3,TRBV10-3,NA,TRBD2,TGTGCCATCAGCCCTAGCGGGGGTCTCACAGATACGCAGTATTTT,CAISPSGGLTDTQYF